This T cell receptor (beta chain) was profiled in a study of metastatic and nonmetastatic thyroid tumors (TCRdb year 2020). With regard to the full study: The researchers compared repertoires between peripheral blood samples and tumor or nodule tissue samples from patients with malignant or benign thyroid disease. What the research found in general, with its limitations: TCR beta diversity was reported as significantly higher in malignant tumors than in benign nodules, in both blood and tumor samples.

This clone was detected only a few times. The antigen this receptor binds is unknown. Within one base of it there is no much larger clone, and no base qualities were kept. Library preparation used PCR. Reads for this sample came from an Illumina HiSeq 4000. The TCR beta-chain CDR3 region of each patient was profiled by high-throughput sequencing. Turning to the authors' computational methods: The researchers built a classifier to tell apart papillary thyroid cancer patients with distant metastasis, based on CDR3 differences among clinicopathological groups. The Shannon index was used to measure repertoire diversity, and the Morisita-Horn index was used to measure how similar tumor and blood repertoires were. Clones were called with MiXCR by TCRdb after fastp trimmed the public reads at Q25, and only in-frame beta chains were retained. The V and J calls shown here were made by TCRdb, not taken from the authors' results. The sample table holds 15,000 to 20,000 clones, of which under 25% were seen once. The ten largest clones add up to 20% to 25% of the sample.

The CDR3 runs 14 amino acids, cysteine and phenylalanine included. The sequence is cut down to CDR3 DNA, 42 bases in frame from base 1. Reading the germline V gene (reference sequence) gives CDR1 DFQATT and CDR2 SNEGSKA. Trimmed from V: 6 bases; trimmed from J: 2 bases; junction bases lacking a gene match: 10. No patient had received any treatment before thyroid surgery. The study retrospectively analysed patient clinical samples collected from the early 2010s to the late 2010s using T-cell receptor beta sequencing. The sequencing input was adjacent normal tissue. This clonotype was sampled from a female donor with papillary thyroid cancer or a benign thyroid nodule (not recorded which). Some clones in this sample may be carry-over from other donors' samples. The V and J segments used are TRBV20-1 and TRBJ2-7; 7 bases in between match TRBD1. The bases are TGCAGTGCCGAAAAGACAGGGACGACCTACGAGCAGTACTTC. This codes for CSAEKTGTTYEQYF.